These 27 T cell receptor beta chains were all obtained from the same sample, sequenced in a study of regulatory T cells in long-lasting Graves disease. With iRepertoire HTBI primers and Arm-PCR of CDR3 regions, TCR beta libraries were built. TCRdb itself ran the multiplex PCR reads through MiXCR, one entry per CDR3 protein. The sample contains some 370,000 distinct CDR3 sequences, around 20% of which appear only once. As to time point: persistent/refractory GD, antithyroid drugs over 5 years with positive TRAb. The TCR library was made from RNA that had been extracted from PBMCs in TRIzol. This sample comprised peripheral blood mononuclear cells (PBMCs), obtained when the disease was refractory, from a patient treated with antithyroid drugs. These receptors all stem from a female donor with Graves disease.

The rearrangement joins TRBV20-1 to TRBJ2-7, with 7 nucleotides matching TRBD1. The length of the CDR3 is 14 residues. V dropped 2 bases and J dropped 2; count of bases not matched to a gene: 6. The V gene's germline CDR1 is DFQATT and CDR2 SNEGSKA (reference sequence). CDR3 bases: TGCAGTGCTAGAAGACAGGGTGGTACCTACGAGCAGTACTTC. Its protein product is CSARRQGGTYEQYF.

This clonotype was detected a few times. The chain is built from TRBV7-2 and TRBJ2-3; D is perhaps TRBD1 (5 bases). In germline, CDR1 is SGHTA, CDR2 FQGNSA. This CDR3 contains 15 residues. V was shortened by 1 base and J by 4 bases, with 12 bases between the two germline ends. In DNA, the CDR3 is TGTGCCAGCAGCTTAGATTCAGGGTTCCCAGATACGCAGTATTTT. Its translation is CASSLDSGFPDTQYF.

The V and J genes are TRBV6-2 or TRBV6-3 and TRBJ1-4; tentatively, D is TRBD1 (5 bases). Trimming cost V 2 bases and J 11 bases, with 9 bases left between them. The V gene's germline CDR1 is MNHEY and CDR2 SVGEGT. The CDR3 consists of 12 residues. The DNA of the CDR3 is TGTGCCAGCAGTTACGAGGGGAGTAAACTGTTTTTT. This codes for CASSYEGSKLFF.

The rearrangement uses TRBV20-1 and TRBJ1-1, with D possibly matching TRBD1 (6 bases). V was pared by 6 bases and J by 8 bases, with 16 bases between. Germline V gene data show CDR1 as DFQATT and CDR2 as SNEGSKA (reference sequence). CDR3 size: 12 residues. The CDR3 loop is CSAKSGTQEAFF. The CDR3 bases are TGCAGTGCGAAATCCGGGACACAAGAAGCTTTCTTT.

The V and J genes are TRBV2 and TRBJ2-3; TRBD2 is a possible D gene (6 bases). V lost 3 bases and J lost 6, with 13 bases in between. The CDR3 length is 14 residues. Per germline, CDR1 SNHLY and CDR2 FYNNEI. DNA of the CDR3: TGTGCCAGCAGTGAGGGCGGCAGCGGGGATACGCAGTATTTT. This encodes CASSEGGSGDTQYF.

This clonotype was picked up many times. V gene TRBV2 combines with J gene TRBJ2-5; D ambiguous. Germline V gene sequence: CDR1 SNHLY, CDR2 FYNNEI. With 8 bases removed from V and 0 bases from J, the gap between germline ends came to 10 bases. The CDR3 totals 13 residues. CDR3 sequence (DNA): TGTGCCAGCGTCTACATGTACCAAGAGACCCAGTACTTC. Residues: CASVYMYQETQYF. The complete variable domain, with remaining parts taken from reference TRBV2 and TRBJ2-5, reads EPEVTQTPSHQVTQMGQEVILRCVPISNHLYFYWYRQILGQKVEFLVSFYNNEISEKSEIFDDQFSVERPDGSNFTLKIRSTKLEDSAMYFCASVYMYQETQYFGPGTRLLVL.

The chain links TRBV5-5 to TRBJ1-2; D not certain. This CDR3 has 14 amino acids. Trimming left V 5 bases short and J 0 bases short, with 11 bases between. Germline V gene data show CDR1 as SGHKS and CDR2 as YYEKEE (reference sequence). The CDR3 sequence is CASRIAASNYGYTF. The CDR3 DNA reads TGTGCCAGCAGAATAGCAGCATCTAACTATGGCTACACCTTC.

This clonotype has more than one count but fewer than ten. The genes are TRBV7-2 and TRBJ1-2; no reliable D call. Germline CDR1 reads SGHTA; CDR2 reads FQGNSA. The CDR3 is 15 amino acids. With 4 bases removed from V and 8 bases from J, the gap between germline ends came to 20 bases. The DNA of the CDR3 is TGTGCCAGCAGCTCAAGACGGACCTTTTTTGAAGGCTACACCTTC. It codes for CASSSRRTFFEGYTF. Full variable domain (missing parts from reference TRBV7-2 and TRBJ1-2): GAGVSQSPSNKVTEKGKDVELRCDPISGHTALYWYRQSLGQGLEFLIYFQGNSAPDKSGLPSDRFSAERTGGSVSTLTIQRTQQEDSAVYLCASSSRRTFFEGYTFGSGTRLTVV.

The CDR3 coding sequence is TGCGCCAGCACCGCGGGAGGGAGCACCGGGGAGCTGTTTTTT. It specifies CASTAGGSTGELFF. The V and J genes are TRBV5-1 and TRBJ2-2; 9 bases match TRBD2. In germline, CDR1 is SGHRS, CDR2 YFSETQ. V lost 6 bases to trimming and J lost 4 bases; unmatched junction nucleotides: 4. This CDR3 is built from 14 residues. The full variable domain, rest sourced from reference TRBV5-1 and TRBJ2-2, is KAGVTQTPRYLIKTRGQQVTLSCSPISGHRSVSWYQQTPGQGLQFLFEYFSETQRNKGNFPGRFSGRQFSNSRSEMNVSTLELGDSALYLCASTAGGSTGELFFGEGSRLTVL.

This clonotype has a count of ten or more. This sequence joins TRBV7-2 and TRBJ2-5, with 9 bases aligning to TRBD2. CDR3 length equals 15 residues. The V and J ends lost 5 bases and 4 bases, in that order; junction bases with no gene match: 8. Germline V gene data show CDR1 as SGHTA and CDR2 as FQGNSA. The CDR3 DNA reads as TGTGCCAGCAGCACCTTAGCGGGAGTGAGAGAGACCCAGTACTTC. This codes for CASSTLAGVRETQYF.

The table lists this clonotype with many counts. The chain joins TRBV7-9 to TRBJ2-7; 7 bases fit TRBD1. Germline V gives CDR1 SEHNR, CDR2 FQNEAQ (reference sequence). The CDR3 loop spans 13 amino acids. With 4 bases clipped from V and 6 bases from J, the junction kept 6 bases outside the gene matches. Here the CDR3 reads CASSSDRAGEQYF. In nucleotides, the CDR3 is TGTGCCAGCAGCTCCGACAGGGCTGGCGAGCAGTACTTC.

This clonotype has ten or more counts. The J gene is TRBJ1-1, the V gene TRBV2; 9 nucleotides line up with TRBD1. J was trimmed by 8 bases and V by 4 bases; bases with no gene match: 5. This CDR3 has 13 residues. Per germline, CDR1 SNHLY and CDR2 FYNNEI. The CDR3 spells CASSVQQGAEAFF. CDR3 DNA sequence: TGTGCCAGCAGTGTCCAACAGGGGGCGGAAGCTTTCTTT.

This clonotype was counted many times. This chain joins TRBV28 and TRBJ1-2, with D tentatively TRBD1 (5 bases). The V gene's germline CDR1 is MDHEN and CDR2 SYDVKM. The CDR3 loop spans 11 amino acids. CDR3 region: CALSGSYGYTF. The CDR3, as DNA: TGTGCTCTATCAGGGAGCTATGGCTACACCTTC.

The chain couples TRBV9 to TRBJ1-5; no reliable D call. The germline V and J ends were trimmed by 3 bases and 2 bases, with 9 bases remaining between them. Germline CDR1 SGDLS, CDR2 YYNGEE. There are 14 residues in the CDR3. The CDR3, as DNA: TGTGCCAGCAGCGCTGAGTTGGGCAATCAGCCCCAGCATTTT. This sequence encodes CASSAELGNQPQHF.

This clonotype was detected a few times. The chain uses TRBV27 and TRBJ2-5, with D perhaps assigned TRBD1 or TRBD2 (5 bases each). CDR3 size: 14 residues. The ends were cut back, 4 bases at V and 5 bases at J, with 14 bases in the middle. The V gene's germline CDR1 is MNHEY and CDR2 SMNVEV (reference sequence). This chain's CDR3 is CASSSRVWGETQYF. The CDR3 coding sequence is TGTGCCAGCAGTTCCAGGGTATGGGGGGAGACCCAGTACTTC.

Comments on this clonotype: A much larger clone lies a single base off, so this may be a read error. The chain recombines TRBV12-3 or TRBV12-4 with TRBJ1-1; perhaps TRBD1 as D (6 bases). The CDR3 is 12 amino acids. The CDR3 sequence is CASRRGDTEASF. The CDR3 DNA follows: TGTGCCAGCAGAAGGGGGGACACTGAAGCTTCCTTT.

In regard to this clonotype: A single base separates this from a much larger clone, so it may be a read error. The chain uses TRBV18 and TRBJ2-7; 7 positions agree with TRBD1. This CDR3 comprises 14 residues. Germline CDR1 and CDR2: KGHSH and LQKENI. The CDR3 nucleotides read TGTGCCAGCTCCGCCGGGACAGTGACCTACGAGCAGCACTTC. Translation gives CASSAGTVTYEQHF.

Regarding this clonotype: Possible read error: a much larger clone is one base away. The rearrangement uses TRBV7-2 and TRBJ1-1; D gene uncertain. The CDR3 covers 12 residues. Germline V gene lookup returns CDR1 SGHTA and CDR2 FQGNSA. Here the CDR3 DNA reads TGTGCCAGCGGCTTTGGTACCACTGAAGCTTTCTTT. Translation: CASGFGTTEAFF.

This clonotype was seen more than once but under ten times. The CDR3 is CAWSATRDQPQHF. DNA of the CDR3: TGTGCCTGGAGCGCTACCCGGGATCAGCCCCAGCATTTT. V gene TRBV30 combines with J gene TRBJ1-5; D is ambiguous. Germline assignment: CDR1 GTSNPN and CDR2 SVGIG (reference sequence). The V gene lost 3 bases and the J gene lost 5 bases, with 11 bases spanning the gap. The CDR3 has 13 residues.

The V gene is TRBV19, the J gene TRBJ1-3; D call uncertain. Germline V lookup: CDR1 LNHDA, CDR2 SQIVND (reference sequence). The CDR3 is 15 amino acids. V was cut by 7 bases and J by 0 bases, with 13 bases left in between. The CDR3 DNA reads TGTGCCAGTACGCGTTCACCAGCCTCTGGAAACACCATATATTTT. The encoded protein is CASTRSPASGNTIYF.

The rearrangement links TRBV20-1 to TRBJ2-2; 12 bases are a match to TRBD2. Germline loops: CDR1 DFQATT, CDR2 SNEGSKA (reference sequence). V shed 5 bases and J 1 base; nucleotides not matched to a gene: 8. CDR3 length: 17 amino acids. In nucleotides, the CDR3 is TGCAGTGCTGACGCCGGGACTAGCGGGCTGAACACCGGGGAGCTGTTTTTT. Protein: CSADAGTSGLNTGELFF.

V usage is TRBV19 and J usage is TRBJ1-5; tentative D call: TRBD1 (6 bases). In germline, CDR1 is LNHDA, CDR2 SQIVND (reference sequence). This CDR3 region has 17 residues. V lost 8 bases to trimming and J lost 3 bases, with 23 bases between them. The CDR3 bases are TGTGCCAGTCACGGCAGGGGAGCGGGAATGTTCAATCAGCCCCAGCATTTT. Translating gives CASHGRGAGMFNQPQHF.

The DNA of the CDR3 is TGCGCCAGCAGCTTGGACCCTCCGAGCGGCTACACCTTC. It yields the protein CASSLDPPSGYTF. The chain links TRBV5-1 to TRBJ1-2; D uncertain. Trimming stripped 0 bases from V and 8 bases from J, with 11 bases between. The CDR3 runs 13 residues. Germline-derived CDR1 and CDR2 are SGHRS and YFSETQ.

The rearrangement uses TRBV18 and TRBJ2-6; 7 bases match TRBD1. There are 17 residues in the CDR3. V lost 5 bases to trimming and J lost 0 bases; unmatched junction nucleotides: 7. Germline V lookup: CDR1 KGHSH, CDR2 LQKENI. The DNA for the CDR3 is TGTGCCAGCTCAATGACAGGGTCCCCCTCTGGGGCCAACGTCCTGACTTTC. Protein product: CASSMTGSPSGANVLTF.

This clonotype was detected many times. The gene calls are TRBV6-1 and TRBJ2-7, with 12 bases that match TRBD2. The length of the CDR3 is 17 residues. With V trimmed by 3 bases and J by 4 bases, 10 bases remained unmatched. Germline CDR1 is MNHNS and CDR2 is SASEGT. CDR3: CASSELTSGRPSYEQYF. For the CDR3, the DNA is TGTGCCAGCAGTGAGCTGACTAGCGGGAGACCCTCGTACGAGCAGTACTTC.

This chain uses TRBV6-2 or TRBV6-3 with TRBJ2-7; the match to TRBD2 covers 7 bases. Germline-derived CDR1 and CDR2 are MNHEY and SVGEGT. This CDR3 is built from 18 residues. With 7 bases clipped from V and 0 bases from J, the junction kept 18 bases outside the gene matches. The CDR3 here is CASKGPPGRGVSSYEQYF. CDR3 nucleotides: TGTGCCAGCAAAGGTCCGCCGGGACGGGGGGTCAGCTCCTACGAGCAGTACTTC.

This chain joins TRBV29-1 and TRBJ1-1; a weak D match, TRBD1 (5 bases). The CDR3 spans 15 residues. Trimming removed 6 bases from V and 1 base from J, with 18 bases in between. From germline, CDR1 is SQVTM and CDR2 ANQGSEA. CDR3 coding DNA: TGCAGCGTCCTTGGTCGGGGTGGGGGGAACACTGAAGCTTTCTTT. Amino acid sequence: CSVLGRGGGNTEAFF.